Described below is a single T cell receptor (beta chain) sequence and its context. Its antigen is undetermined. Germline V CDR1 and CDR2: LNHDA, SQIVND (reference sequence). CDR3 length equals 14 residues. Trimming stripped 5 bases from V and 2 bases from J, with 13 bases between. The data derive from a study of OX40 agonist ivuxolimab in advanced cancers. Study-wide context: Mean age about 60 years, range roughly 20 to 85; about 85% male.

Study observations and caveats: The specificity for antigen of the expanded peripheral T cells was not determined.

Using immunoSEQ multiplex PCR, the repertoire was profiled, and TCRdb retains in-frame clones only, with some absent. This sample has approximately 77,000 clones; 90% occur once, and the top ten carry more than 1.5%. This clonotype originated in an adult with an advanced solid tumor such as melanoma, head and neck, liver or kidney cancer. This chain connects TRBV19 to TRBJ2-7; D may match TRBD1 or TRBD2 (5 bases each). Sequences were derived from CD4+ or CD8+ T cells sorted from blood, sampled in a trial of the OX40 agonist ivuxolimab. The DNA for the CDR3 is TGTGCCAGTAGTGTCCGGGACGGCCCCTACGAGCAGTACTTC. Amino acids: CASSVRDGPYEQYF.